This T cell receptor beta chain was recorded in a study of cytomegalovirus exposure and HLA in healthy donors. 60 Vbeta and 13 Jbeta primers were used in PCR. The repertoire was sequenced with immunoSEQ multiplex PCR; TCRdb's copy has only in-frame clones and lacks some. Here the sample spans 200,000 to 250,000 clones, approximately 82% being singletons. The specimen was PBMCs. The TCR was taken from a young man in good health and CMV-seronegative.

The CDR3 DNA follows: TGTGCCAGCAGTTTATTGGGGGGGGACAATGAGCAGTTCTTC. It specifies CASSLLGGDNEQFF. The chain carries TRBV27 and TRBJ2-1; TRBD2 matches at 7 bases. CDR1 is MNHEY and CDR2 is SMNVEV in the germline V gene (reference sequence). V dropped 1 base and J dropped 5; count of bases not matched to a gene: 2. CDR3 length equals 14 residues.